A single sample gave rise to the 18 T cell receptor beta chains below, sequenced in a study of shared clonotypes between healthy human individuals. TCRdb's table, derived via immunoSEQ multiplex PCR, lists solely in-frame clones and lacks some. The repertoire includes a few million clones, more than 90% of them detected once, and over 0.12% sits in the top ten. What was sequenced was naive CD4+ T cells sorted from blood. As for subset: CD45RA+ positively selected. All receptors derive from a man between 18 and 35 years old in good health.

This sequence joins TRBV6-5 and TRBJ1-1; D is uncertain. Germline-derived CDR1 and CDR2 are MNHEY and SVGAGI. V was cut by 1 base and J by 2 bases, with 8 bases left in between. CDR3 length equals 14 residues. As DNA, the CDR3 is TGTGCCAGCAGTTACTATGACACCAACACTGAAGCTTTCTTT. Protein product: CASSYYDTNTEAFF.

The CDR3 DNA reads TGTGCCAGCAGCGTAGGCGATAGGGTGACTGGGGCCAACGTCCTGACTTTC. Translating gives CASSVGDRVTGANVLTF. The chain is built from TRBV9 and TRBJ2-6; no clear D. The germline V gene has CDR1 SGDLS and CDR2 YYNGEE. The CDR3 has 17 residues. V lost 0 bases and J lost 2, with 12 bases in between.

CDR3 sequence: CASSFRWDASYGYTF. In DNA form, the CDR3 reads TGTGCCAGCAGCTTTCGATGGGACGCAAGCTATGGCTACACCTTC. The chain employs TRBV5-5 and TRBJ1-2; D may be TRBD1 (5 bases). CDR1 and CDR2 from the germline V gene are SGHKS and YYEKEE (reference sequence). V gave up 2 bases and J gave up 4 bases, with 15 bases separating them. The CDR3 is 15 amino acids.

The rearrangement joins TRBV11-2 to TRBJ2-5, with D tentatively TRBD1 or TRBD2 (5 bases each). The germline V and J ends were trimmed by 5 bases and 3 bases, with 13 bases remaining between them. Germline V gene sequence: CDR1 SGHAT, CDR2 FQNNGV. The CDR3 consists of 14 residues. The CDR3 loop reads CASSPPGREETQYF. In DNA form, the CDR3 reads TGTGCCAGCAGCCCGCCAGGGCGGGAAGAGACCCAGTACTTC.

The V gene is TRBV10-3, the J gene TRBJ2-6; D assignment may be TRBD1 or TRBD2 (5 bases each). CDR3 length: 16 amino acids. V was clipped by 0 bases and J by 3 bases, with 9 bases between them. The germline CDR1 and CDR2 sequences are ENHRY and SYGVKD. The CDR3 spells CAISESPGSGANVLTF. Here the CDR3 DNA reads TGTGCCATCAGTGAGTCTCCAGGGAGTGGGGCCAACGTCCTGACTTTC.

V and J are TRBV6-1 and TRBJ2-3; either TRBD1 or TRBD2 may supply D (5 bases each). Trimming cost V 3 bases and J 2 bases, with 9 bases left between them. Per germline, CDR1 MNHNS and CDR2 SASEGT. The CDR3 length is 14 residues. CDR3 residues: CASSERDPTDTQYF. In nucleotides, the CDR3 is TGTGCCAGCAGTGAGAGGGACCCCACAGATACGCAGTATTTT.

As DNA, the CDR3 is TGTGCCAGCAGAGCCTGGGGTGGGAGATTCAACGAGCAGTACTTC. Protein product: CASRAWGGRFNEQYF. The chain is built from TRBV11-2 and TRBJ2-7; perhaps TRBD2 as D (5 bases). Trimming removed 6 bases from V and 5 bases from J, with 20 bases in between. Germline CDR1 is SGHAT and CDR2 is FQNNGV. CDR3 length: 15 residues.

The chain joins TRBV28 to TRBJ2-4; D gene uncertain. Trimming pared 6 bases from V and 0 bases from J, leaving 12 bases between. CDR1 and CDR2 (germline): MDHEN, SYDVKM. The CDR3 covers 15 residues. CDR3 in amino acids: CASRSGVLAKNIQYF. In nucleotides, the CDR3 is TGTGCCAGCAGAAGTGGGGTCCTAGCCAAAAACATTCAGTACTTC.

On this clone itself: Other nucleotide sequences in the sample specify the same CDR3. The rearrangement links TRBV11-2 to TRBJ1-1; 8 bases line up with TRBD1. The ends lost 5 bases at V and 6 bases at J; junction bases unmatched: 5. CDR3 length equals 13 residues. Germline lookup yields CDR1 SGHAT and CDR2 FQNNGV. The CDR3 nucleotides are TGTGCCAGCAGCCCCGACAGGGGCGCTGAAGCTTTCTTT. Translating gives CASSPDRGAEAFF.

The rearrangement joins TRBV19 to TRBJ2-6; 9 bases are a match to TRBD1. This CDR3 has 16 residues. The junction had 5 bases not matched to a gene; V was cut back by 7 bases and J by 1 base. CDR1 and CDR2 from the germline V gene are LNHDA and SQIVND (reference sequence). The CDR3 DNA reads as TGTGCCAGTACGGGACAGGGATCATCTGGGGCCAACGTCCTGACTTTC. This sequence encodes CASTGQGSSGANVLTF. The variable domain in full, with the rest retrieved from reference TRBV19 and TRBJ2-6, is DGGITQSPKYLFRKEGQNVTLSCEQNLNHDAMYWYRQDPGQGLRLIYYSQIVNDFQKGDIAEGYSVSREKKESFPLTVTSAQKNPTAFYLCASTGQGSSGANVLTFGAGSRLTVL.

This sequence joins TRBV7-2 and TRBJ2-3, with 9 bases that match TRBD2. Germline V gene sequence: CDR1 SGHTA, CDR2 FQGNSA. CDR3 length equals 15 residues. Trimming cost V 5 bases and J 5 bases; bases outside gene matches: 8. Here the CDR3 DNA reads TGTGCCAGCAGCCGCAGGACTAGCGATGGAGATACGCAGTATTTT. Amino acid sequence: CASSRRTSDGDTQYF.

The CDR3: CASSPRDRANEKLFF. In DNA form, the CDR3 reads TGTGCCAGCAGCCCCCGGGACCGCGCTAATGAAAAACTGTTTTTT. The rearrangement links TRBV7-8 to TRBJ1-4; a possible D gene is TRBD1 (5 bases). The CDR3 has 15 amino acids. CDR1 and CDR2 from the germline V gene are SGHVS and FQNEAQ. Trimming shortened V by 5 bases and J by 3 bases, and 13 bases separated the two germline ends. The full variable domain, completed using reference TRBV7-8 and TRBJ1-4, is GAGVSQSPRYKVAKRGQDVALRCDPISGHVSLFWYQQALGQGPEFLTYFQNEAQLDKSGLPSDRFFAERPEGSVSTLKIQRTQQEDSAVYLCASSPRDRANEKLFFGSGTQLSVL.

This clone was seen only a few times. The gene calls are TRBV2 and TRBJ1-5; the D gene is possibly TRBD1 (5 bases). Trimming left V 4 bases short and J 7 bases short, with 11 bases between. CDR1 is SNHLY and CDR2 is FYNNEI in the germline V gene. The CDR3 sequence is 13 residues long. This CDR3 is CASSAGLYQPQHF. CDR3 nucleotide sequence: TGTGCCAGCAGTGCAGGGCTGTACCAGCCCCAGCATTTT.

The chain uses TRBV9 and TRBJ2-5; 10 positions agree with TRBD2. Germline assignment: CDR1 SGDLS and CDR2 YYNGEE. This CDR3 has 17 residues. Losses at the gene ends were 0 bases for V and 1 base for J; bases not matched to a gene: 6. Here the CDR3 reads CASSVGRLAGAQETQYF. CDR3 coding DNA: TGTGCCAGCAGCGTAGGAAGGCTAGCGGGGGCCCAAGAGACCCAGTACTTC.

The genes are TRBV11-1 and TRBJ2-3; 15 bases match TRBD2. Trimming at V came to 4 bases and at J to 2 bases, leaving 4 bases not matched to a gene. This CDR3 has 17 amino acids. Germline-derived CDR1 and CDR2 are SGHAT and FQDESV (reference sequence). The CDR3 sequence: CASSSGTSGGPTDTQYF. The DNA of the CDR3 is TGTGCCAGCAGCTCGGGGACTAGCGGGGGGCCCACAGATACGCAGTATTTT. Looking up the rest from reference TRBV11-1 and TRBJ2-3 gives the full variable domain: EAEVAQSPRYKITEKSQAVAFWCDPISGHATLYWYRQILGQGPELLVQFQDESVVDDSQLPKDRFSAERLKGVDSTLKIQPAELGDSAMYLCASSSGTSGGPTDTQYFGPGTRLTVL.

This clone occurred once. The germline gene is not matched at one end of the junction; a read error may be the cause. This rearrangement joins TRBV2 to TRBJ2-5, with D perhaps matching TRBD1 (5 bases). Germline loops: CDR1 SNHLY, CDR2 FYNNEI. The CDR3 length is 13 residues. The CDR3 region has the DNA TGTGCCAGCAGTGGAGACAGCCAAGGGACCCAGTACTTC. Translating it yields CASSGDSQGTQYF.

This clone was seen a single time. V and J are TRBV19 and TRBJ1-5; D unclear. This CDR3 spans 14 amino acids. V dropped 3 bases and J dropped 3 bases, with 9 bases sitting between them. Germline V gives CDR1 LNHDA, CDR2 SQIVND (reference sequence). CDR3 sequence (DNA): TGTGCCAGTAGTATGAGGTACGACAATCAGCCCCAGCATTTT. Its translation is CASSMRYDNQPQHF.

This chain joins TRBV5-1 and TRBJ2-7, with 7 bases identical to TRBD1. Germline CDR1 reads SGHRS; CDR2 reads YFSETQ. With 0 bases clipped from V and 2 bases from J, the junction kept 2 bases outside the gene matches. The CDR3 covers 14 residues. The CDR3 reads CASSLDDRAYEQYF. The CDR3 region has the DNA TGCGCCAGCAGCTTGGACGACAGGGCCTACGAGCAGTACTTC. Based on the CDR3 plus reference TRBV5-1 and TRBJ2-7, the full variable domain is KAGVTQTPRYLIKTRGQQVTLSCSPISGHRSVSWYQQTPGQGLQFLFEYFSETQRNKGNFPGRFSGRQFSNSRSEMNVSTLELGDSALYLCASSLDDRAYEQYFGPGTRLTVT.